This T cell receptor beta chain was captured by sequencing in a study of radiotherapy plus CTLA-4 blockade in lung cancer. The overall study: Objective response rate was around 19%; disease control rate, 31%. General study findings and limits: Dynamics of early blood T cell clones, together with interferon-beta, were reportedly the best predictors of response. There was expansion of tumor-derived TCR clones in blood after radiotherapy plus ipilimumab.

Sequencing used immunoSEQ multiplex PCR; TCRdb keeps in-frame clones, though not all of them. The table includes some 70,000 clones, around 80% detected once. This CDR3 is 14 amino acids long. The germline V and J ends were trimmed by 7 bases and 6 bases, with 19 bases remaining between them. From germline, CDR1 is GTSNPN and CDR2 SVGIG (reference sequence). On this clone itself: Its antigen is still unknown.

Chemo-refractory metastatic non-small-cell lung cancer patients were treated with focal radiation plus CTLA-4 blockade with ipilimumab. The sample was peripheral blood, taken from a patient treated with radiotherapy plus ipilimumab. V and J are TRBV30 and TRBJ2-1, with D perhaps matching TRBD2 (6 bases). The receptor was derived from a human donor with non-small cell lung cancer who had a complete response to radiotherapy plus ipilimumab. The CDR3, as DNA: TGTGCCTCGGATGATGAGGGAGGTTTCAATGAGCAGTTCTTC. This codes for CASDDEGGFNEQFF.